These 26 T cell receptor beta chains were all obtained from the same sample, sequenced in a study of tumor-infiltrating lymphocytes in primary liver carcinoma. Production of TCR beta cDNA used about 500 ng total RNA together with a constant-region primer. Amplification in three nested multiplex PCR rounds with slightly modified ARM-PCR gave rise to TCR beta libraries. TRBV1-TRBV30 forward primers paired with a C-beta reverse primer were used in the first two PCR rounds, which ran around 10 cycles each. Using its own MiXCR run on the multiplex PCR reads, TCRdb lists one record per CDR3 protein. The sample shows hundreds of thousands of distinct CDR3 sequences, 45% to 70% of them seen only once. The source of the blood RNA was unsorted whole blood, and germline DNA was extracted as well. Sequenced material: peripheral blood. The receptors derive from a woman aged 30 to 39 with primary liver carcinoma and hepatitis B virus infection.

The V gene is TRBV4-2, the J gene TRBJ2-5; D not resolved. The CDR3 has 15 amino acids. Germline values: CDR1 LGHNA, CDR2 YNFKEQ. V was clipped by 0 bases and J by 2 bases, with 10 bases between them. CDR3: CASSQDNSRQETQYF. In DNA, the CDR3 is TGTGCCAGCAGCCAAGATAATTCACGTCAAGAGACCCAGTACTTC.

The rearrangement uses TRBV11-1 and TRBJ2-5, with 8 bases lining up with TRBD2. This CDR3 has 14 residues. CDR1 is SGHAT, CDR2 FQDESV, per germline (reference sequence). The CDR3 sequence is CTGSRSGREETQYF. The DNA of the CDR3 is TGTACCGGCAGCCGTTCCGGGAGGGAAGAGACCCAGTACTTC.

In its sample, this clonotype was seen once. The junction departs from germline at one end; a sequencing error may be responsible. The rearrangement uses TRBV11-3 and TRBJ2-1; D not resolved. Germline V gives CDR1 SGHNT, CDR2 YENEEA. The CDR3 loop spans 16 amino acids. The CDR3 DNA follows: TGTGCCAGCAACCTCACCCCCGTCCTAACCTACAACGAGCAGTTCTTC. Translating gives CASNLTPVLTYNEQFF.

Comment on this clonotype: Given a much more abundant clone one base away, this may be a read error. The chain uses TRBV4-2 and TRBJ2-4; 7 bases match TRBD2. Germline values: CDR1 LGHNA, CDR2 YNFKEQ. The CDR3 has 15 amino acids. CDR3 sequence: CANSQDRGVANIQYF. The DNA for the CDR3 is TGTGCCAACAGCCAAGATCGGGGGGTAGCAAACATTCAGTACTTC.

The chain couples TRBV7-9 to TRBJ2-3, with D tentatively TRBD2 (6 bases). The CDR3 totals 15 residues. V gave up 2 bases and J gave up 4 bases, with 13 bases separating them. Looked up from germline, CDR1 is SEHNR and CDR2 is FQNEAQ (reference sequence). CDR3 protein: CASSLSRRVADTQYF. The CDR3 DNA reads TGTGCCAGCAGCTTATCTCGGAGGGTCGCAGATACGCAGTATTTT.

The chain employs TRBV12-5 and TRBJ2-5; TRBD1 matches 7 bases. The V gene's germline CDR1 is LGHNT and CDR2 FRNRAP. The CDR3 sequence is 12 residues long. V trimming: 4 bases; J trimming: 4 bases; junction bases outside the gene matches: 0. The CDR3 bases are TGTGCTAGTGGTTCAGGGGGAGAGACCCAGTACTTC. Its translation is CASGSGGETQYF.

This sequence joins TRBV28 and TRBJ1-1; the D is unclear. There are 12 residues in the CDR3. The V end was cut by 8 bases, the J end by 4 bases, with 11 bases between. Germline assignment: CDR1 MDHEN and CDR2 SYDVKM. This CDR3 is CASSALSTEAFF. The CDR3 DNA is TGTGCCAGCTCCGCACTTAGCACTGAAGCTTTCTTT. Together with reference TRBV28 and TRBJ1-1, the CDR3 gives the full variable domain: DVKVTQSSRYLVKRTGEKVFLECVQDMDHENMFWYRQDPGLGLRLIYFSYDVKMKEKGDIPEGYSVSREKKERFSLILESASTNQTSMYLCASSALSTEAFFGQGTRLTVV.

CDR3 DNA sequence: TGTGCCAACTCCATGACAGCAGAATCTTTCTTT. It yields the protein CANSMTAESFF. The chain joins TRBV11-3 to TRBJ1-1, with TRBD1 as a possible D gene (5 bases). Germline assignment: CDR1 SGHNT and CDR2 YENEEA. CDR3 length equals 11 residues. V lost 10 bases and J lost 12, with 18 bases in between.

Worth noting for this clonotype: Since the CDR3 does not end with the conserved phenylalanine or tryptophan, this likely comes from a read error. The chain links TRBV11-2 to TRBJ1-1; no definite D call. The germline CDR1 and CDR2 sequences are SGHAT and FQNNGV. This CDR3 region has 16 residues. The ends were cut back, 4 bases at V and 1 base at J, with 16 bases in the middle. CDR3 bases: TGTGCCAGCAGCTCTTCTGGCAATGTCCGGAACACTGAAGCTTTCGTT. Translated, it gives CASSSSGNVRNTEAFV.

On this clonotype itself: An end of the junction does not agree with germline; a read error may underlie this. This chain links TRBV20-1 with TRBJ2-5; TRBD2 matches at 11 bases. The CDR3 covers 16 residues. Looked up from germline, CDR1 is DFQATT and CDR2 is SNEGSKA (reference sequence). The CDR3 coding sequence is TGCAGTGCTAGAGATAGCGGGAGGGCGATCCAAGAGACCCTGTACTTC. It translates to CSARDSGRAIQETLYF.

About this clonotype: This could be a read error, since a much larger clone is one nucleotide away. The CDR3 region has the DNA TGTGCCAGCAGCTCCATGGGGATGGTGAATTCACCCCTCCACTTT. It encodes CASSSMGMVNSPLHF. The J gene is TRBJ1-6, the V gene TRBV11-2; D not resolved. Germline loops: CDR1 SGHAT, CDR2 FQNNGV. The V end was cut by 4 bases, the J end by 7 bases, with 14 bases between. The CDR3 length is 15 residues.

The J gene is TRBJ1-2, the V gene TRBV7-9, with D unresolved. Trimming took off 5 bases at V and 9 bases at J, with 13 bases between the two ends. This CDR3 is 12 amino acids long. Germline-derived CDR1 and CDR2 are SEHNR and FQNEAQ (reference sequence). In nucleotides, the CDR3 is TGTGCCAGCAGCACCCGACCTGATTGCTACACCTTC. This gives the protein CASSTRPDCYTF.

As concerns this clonotype: One end of the junction fails to match germline, which may point to a read error. This chain connects TRBV11-2 to TRBJ2-2; 7 positions agree with TRBD2. The CDR3 runs 14 residues. Germline V CDR1 and CDR2: SGHAT, FQNNGV. DNA of the CDR3: TGTGCCAGCAGCTCGACCGGGGGGACCGGGGAGTTGTTTTTT. It encodes CASSSTGGTGELFF.

The rearrangement uses TRBV12-3 or TRBV12-4 and TRBJ2-1; D assignment may be TRBD1 or TRBD2 (5 bases each). V gave up 2 bases and J gave up 10 bases, with 15 bases separating them. The CDR3 contains 14 residues. CDR3 nucleotide sequence: TGTGCCAGCAGTTTACGTAGCGAGAGGGACGAGCAGTTCTTC. Translation gives CASSLRSERDEQFF.

This clonotype appeared many times. In DNA, the CDR3 is TGTGCCAGCAGCTTAAGTGGACAGGGTACTTCCGAGCAGTACTTC. Encoded protein: CASSLSGQGTSEQYF. The chain is built from TRBV11-3 and TRBJ2-7, with 8 bases lining up with TRBD1. V lost 2 bases to trimming and J lost 6 bases; unmatched junction nucleotides: 9. Germline CDR1 is SGHNT and CDR2 is YENEEA. The CDR3 extends over 15 amino acids.

Notes on this clonotype: Germline and junction disagree at one end, which may indicate a read error. The CDR3 nucleotides are TGTACCAGCAGGAAGCGGGAGGTCTCCTACGAGCAGTACTTC. Translating gives CTSRKREVSYEQYF. The genes are TRBV5-4 and TRBJ2-7; 9 bases are shared with TRBD2. The CDR3 totals 14 residues. Germline V gene lookup returns CDR1 SGHNT and CDR2 YYREEE (reference sequence).

Of note for this clonotype: Its ends do not fully match the called genes, so a read error is possible. Here the CDR3 reads CASSSSGTRLSYKQYF. CDR3 nucleotides: TGTGCCAGCAGTTCCTCTGGGACTCGTTTGTCCTACAAGCAGTACTTC. This chain links TRBV28 with TRBJ2-7, with a possible D match to TRBD2 (6 bases). This CDR3 comprises 16 residues. Per the germline V gene, CDR1 is MDHEN and CDR2 is SYDVKM. Together with reference TRBV28 and TRBJ2-7, the CDR3 gives the full variable domain: DVKVTQSSRYLVKRTGEKVFLECVQDMDHENMFWYRQDPGLGLRLIYFSYDVKMKEKGDIPEGYSVSREKKERFSLILESASTNQTSMYLCASSSSGTRLSYKQYFGPGTRLTVT.

The table lists this clonotype with a count of one. Given the absence of the conserved phenylalanine or tryptophan at the CDR3 end, a read error is likely. The V call is TRBV12-3 or TRBV12-4, the J call TRBJ1-2; maybe TRBD1 (6 bases). Trimming took 7 bases from V and 7 from J, leaving 16 bases between them. The CDR3 loop spans 13 amino acids. CDR3 nucleotide sequence: TGTGCCAGCATTCGACAGGTCGGGAGTGGCTACACCTCC. Its translation: CASIRQVGSGYTS.

The rearrangement joins TRBV6-2 or TRBV6-3 to TRBJ2-7, with 8 nucleotides matching TRBD2. Unmatched junction bases numbered 7, after V lost 2 bases and J lost 4 bases. The CDR3 totals 15 residues. Per the germline V gene, CDR1 is MNHEY and CDR2 is SVGEGT. The CDR3 here is CASSYRGLVSYEQYF. In DNA, the CDR3 is TGTGCCAGCAGTTACCGGGGACTAGTTTCGTACGAGCAGTACTTC.

There are a few counts of this clonotype. This rearrangement joins TRBV21-1 to TRBJ2-5; the D call TRBD1 from the table was never checked on the DNA. TRBV21-1 is assigned pseudogene status. The CDR3 has 14 amino acids. CDR3 loop: CASSKAWGLETQYF. The CDR3 DNA reads TGTGCCAGCAGCAAAGCGTGGGGGTTAGAGACCCAGTACTTC.

This clonotype showed up just a few times. The chain joins TRBV12-2 to TRBJ2-7; TRBD1, the table's D call, was not compared with the DNA. TRBV12-2 is marked as a pseudogene. The CDR3 length is 18 residues. CDR3 bases: TGTGCAAGTCGCTTAGCCGTAATTGTTGGGACCCAAGACTGTTATCAGTACTTC. It codes for CASRLAVIVGTQDCYQYF.

As regards this clonotype: Given a much more abundant clone one base away, this may be a read error. This chain links TRBV4-2 with TRBJ1-2; 9 nucleotides align to TRBD1. The CDR3 loop spans 15 amino acids. The germline V gene encodes CDR1 LGHNA and CDR2 YNFKEQ. The CDR3 DNA is TGTGCCAGCAGCCAAGCCGGGACAGGGAACTATGGCTACAACTTC. Amino acid sequence: CASSQAGTGNYGYNF.

This clonotype was counted only a few times. This chain links TRBV7-9 with TRBJ2-7; 7 positions agree with TRBD2. CDR3 length: 14 residues. The J segment lost 1 base and the V segment lost 10 bases, leaving 10 bases of the junction unmatched. Germline lookup yields CDR1 SEHNR and CDR2 FQNEAQ (reference sequence). This CDR3 is CAIPKLASSYEQYF. The CDR3 nucleotides read TGTGCCATCCCCAAACTAGCGAGTTCCTACGAGCAGTACTTC.

This clonotype was detected many times. This chain joins TRBV11-2 and TRBJ2-1; 9 bases map to TRBD2. The germline CDR1 and CDR2 sequences are SGHAT and FQNNGV. The CDR3 is made up of 15 amino acids. J gave up 6 bases and V 3 bases, and 6 bases lay outside the gene matches. CDR3 sequence: CASSFSGSLGNEQFF. DNA of the CDR3: TGTGCCAGCAGCTTTAGCGGGAGTCTAGGCAATGAGCAGTTCTTC. Full variable domain (remainder filled in from reference TRBV11-2 and TRBJ2-1): EAGVAQSPRYKIIEKRQSVAFWCNPISGHATLYWYQQILGQGPKLLIQFQNNGVVDDSQLPKDRFSAERLKGVDSTLKIQPAKLEDSAVYLCASSFSGSLGNEQFFGPGTRLTVL.

Only a few counts were recorded for this clonotype. The chain employs TRBV6-1 and TRBJ2-7, with D possibly matching TRBD2 (6 bases). Germline CDR1 MNHNS, CDR2 SASEGT. This CDR3 is 15 amino acids long. V was cut by 8 bases and J by 6 bases, with 23 bases left in between. The DNA for the CDR3 is TGTGCCAGCCACGACGAGGGCGGGGTGAGCCGCGAGCAGTACTTC. Translated, it gives CASHDEGGVSREQYF.

The rearrangement joins TRBV5-1 to TRBJ2-3, with a weak D call TRBD2 (5 bases). The ends were cut back, 9 bases at V and 4 bases at J, with 12 bases in the middle. There are 12 residues in the CDR3. The germline V gene has CDR1 SGHRS and CDR2 YFSETQ. In nucleotides, the CDR3 is TGCGCCAACTCCGGGGTGGCAGATACGCAGTATTTT. Its translation is CANSGVADTQYF. Full variable domain (outside the CDR3, taken from reference TRBV5-1 and TRBJ2-3): KAGVTQTPRYLIKTRGQQVTLSCSPISGHRSVSWYQQTPGQGLQFLFEYFSETQRNKGNFPGRFSGRQFSNSRSEMNVSTLELGDSALYLCANSGVADTQYFGPGTRLTVL.